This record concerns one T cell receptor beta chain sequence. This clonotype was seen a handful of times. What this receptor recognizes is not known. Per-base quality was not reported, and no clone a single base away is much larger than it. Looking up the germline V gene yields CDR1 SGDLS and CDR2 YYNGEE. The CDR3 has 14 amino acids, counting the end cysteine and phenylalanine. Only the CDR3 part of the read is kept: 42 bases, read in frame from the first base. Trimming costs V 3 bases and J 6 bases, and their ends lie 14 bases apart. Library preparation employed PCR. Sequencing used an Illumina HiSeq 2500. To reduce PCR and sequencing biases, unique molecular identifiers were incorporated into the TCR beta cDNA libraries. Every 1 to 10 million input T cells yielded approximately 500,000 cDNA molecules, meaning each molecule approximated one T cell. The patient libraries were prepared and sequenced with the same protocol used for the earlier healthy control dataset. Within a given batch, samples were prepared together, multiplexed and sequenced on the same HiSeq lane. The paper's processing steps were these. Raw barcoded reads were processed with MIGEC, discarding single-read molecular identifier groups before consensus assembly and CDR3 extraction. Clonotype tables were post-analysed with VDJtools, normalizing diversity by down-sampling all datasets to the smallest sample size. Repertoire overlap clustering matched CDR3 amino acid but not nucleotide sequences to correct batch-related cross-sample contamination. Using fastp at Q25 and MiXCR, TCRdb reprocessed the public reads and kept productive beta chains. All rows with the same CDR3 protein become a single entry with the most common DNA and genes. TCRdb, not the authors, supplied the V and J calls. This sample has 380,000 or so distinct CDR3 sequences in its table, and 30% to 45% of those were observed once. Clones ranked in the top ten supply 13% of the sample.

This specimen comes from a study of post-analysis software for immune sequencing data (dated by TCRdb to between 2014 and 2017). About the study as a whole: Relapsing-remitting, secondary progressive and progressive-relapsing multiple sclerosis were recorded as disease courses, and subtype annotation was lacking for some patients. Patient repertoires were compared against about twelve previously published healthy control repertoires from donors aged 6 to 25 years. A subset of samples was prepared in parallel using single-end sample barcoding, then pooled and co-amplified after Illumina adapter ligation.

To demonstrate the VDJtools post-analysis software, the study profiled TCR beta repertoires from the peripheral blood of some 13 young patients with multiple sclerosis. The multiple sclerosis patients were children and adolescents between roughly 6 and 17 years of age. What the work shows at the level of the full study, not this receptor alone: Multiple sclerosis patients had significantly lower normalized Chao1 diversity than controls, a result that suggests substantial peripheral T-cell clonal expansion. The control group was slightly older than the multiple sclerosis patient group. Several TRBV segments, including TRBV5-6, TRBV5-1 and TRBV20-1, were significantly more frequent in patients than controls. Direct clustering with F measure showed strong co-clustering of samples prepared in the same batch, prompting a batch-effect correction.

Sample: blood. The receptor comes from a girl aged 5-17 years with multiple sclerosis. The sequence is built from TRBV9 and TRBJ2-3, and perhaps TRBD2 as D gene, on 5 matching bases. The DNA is TGTGCCAGCAGCGCCCTGGACTGGGTTGATACGCAGTATTTT. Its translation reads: CASSALDWVDTQYF.